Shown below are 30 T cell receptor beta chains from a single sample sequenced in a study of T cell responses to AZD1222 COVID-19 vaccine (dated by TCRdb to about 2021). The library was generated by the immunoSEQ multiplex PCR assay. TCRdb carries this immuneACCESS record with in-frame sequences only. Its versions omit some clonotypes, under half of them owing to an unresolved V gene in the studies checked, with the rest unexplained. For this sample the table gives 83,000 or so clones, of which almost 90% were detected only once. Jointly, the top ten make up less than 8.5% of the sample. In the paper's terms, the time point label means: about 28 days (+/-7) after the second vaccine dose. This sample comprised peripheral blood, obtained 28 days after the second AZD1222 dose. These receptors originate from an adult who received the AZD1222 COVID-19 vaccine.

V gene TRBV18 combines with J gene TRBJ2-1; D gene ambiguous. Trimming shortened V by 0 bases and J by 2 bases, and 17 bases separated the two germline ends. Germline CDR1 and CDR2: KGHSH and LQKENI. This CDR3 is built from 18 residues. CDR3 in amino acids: CASSPPKRPPDTYNEQFF. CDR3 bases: TGTGCCAGCTCACCACCGAAACGTCCGCCTGACACCTACAATGAGCAGTTCTTC.

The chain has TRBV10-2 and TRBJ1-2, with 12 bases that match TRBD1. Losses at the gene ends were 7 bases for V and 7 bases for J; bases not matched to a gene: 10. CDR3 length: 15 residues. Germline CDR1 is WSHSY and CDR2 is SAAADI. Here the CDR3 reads CASTLKGTGGSGYTF. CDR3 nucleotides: TGCGCCAGCACTCTAAAGGGGACAGGGGGCTCTGGCTACACCTTC.

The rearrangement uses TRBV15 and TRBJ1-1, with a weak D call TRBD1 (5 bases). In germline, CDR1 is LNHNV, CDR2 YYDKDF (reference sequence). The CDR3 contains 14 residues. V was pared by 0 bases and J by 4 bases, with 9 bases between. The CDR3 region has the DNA TGTGCCACCAGCAGAGATTTGGGGGGCACTGAAGCTTTCTTT. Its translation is CATSRDLGGTEAFF.

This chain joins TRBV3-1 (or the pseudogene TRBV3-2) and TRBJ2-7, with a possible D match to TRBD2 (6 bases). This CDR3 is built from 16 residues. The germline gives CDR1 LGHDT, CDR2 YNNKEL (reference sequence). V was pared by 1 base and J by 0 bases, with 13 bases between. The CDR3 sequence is CASSQVTTSSSYEQYF. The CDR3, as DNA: TGTGCCAGCAGCCAAGTAACAACTAGCAGCTCCTACGAGCAGTACTTC.

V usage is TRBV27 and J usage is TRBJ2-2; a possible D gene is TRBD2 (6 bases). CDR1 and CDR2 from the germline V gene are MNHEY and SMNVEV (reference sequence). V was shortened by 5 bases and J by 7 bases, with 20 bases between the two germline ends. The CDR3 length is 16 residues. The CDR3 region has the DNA TGTGCCAGCAGTCGCTTCCTGGGTAGCGGCGGCGGGGAGCTGTTTTTT. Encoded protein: CASSRFLGSGGGELFF.

This chain's CDR3 is CASSQVRTGGYGYTF. The CDR3 nucleotides read TGTGCCAGCAGCCAAGTAAGGACAGGGGGCTATGGCTACACCTTC. The V and J genes are TRBV3-1 (or the pseudogene TRBV3-2) and TRBJ1-2, with TRBD1 matching over 10 bases. In germline, CDR1 is LGHDT, CDR2 YNNKEL (reference sequence). The CDR3 has 15 amino acids. V lost 1 base, J lost 4 bases, and 3 bases stayed unmatched.

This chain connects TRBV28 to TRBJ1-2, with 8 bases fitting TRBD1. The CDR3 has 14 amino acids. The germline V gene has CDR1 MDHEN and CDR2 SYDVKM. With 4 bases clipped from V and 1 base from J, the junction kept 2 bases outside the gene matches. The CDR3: CASSSTGVNYGYTF. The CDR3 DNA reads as TGTGCCAGCAGTTCGACAGGGGTTAACTATGGCTACACCTTC.

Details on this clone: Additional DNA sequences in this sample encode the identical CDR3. The CDR3, as DNA: TGCGCCAGCAGCTTGTCTAGCTACGAGCAGTACTTC. It is translated as CASSLSSYEQYF. The V gene is TRBV5-1, the J gene TRBJ2-7; D is ambiguous. Germline CDR1 is SGHRS and CDR2 is YFSETQ. Trimming pared 1 base from V and 3 bases from J, leaving 5 bases between. The CDR3 contains 12 residues.

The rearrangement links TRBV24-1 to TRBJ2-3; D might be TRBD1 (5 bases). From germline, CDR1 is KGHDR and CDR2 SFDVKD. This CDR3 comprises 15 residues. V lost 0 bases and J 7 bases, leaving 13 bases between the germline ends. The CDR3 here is CATSDLVGRVNTQYF. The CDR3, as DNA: TGTGCCACCAGTGATTTGGTGGGGCGTGTGAATACGCAGTATTTT.

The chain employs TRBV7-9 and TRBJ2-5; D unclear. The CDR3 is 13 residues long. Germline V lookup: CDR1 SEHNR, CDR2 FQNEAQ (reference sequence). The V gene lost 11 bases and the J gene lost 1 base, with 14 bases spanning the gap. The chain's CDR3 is CAGTSGPQETQYF. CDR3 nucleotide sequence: TGTGCCGGCACCTCCGGACCCCAAGAGACCCAGTACTTC.

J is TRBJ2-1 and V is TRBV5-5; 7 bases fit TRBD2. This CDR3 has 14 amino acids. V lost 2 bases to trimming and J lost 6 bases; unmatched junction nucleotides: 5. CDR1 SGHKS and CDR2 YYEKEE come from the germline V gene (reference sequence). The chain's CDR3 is CASSFFIAGNEQFF. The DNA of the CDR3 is TGTGCCAGCAGCTTCTTTATAGCGGGCAATGAGCAGTTCTTC.

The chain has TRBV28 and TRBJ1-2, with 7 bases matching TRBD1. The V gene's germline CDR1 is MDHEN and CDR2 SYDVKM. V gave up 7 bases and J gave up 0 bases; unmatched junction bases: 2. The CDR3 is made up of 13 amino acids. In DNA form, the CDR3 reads TGTGCCAGCACGACAGGGTCTAACTATGGCTACACCTTC. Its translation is CASTTGSNYGYTF.

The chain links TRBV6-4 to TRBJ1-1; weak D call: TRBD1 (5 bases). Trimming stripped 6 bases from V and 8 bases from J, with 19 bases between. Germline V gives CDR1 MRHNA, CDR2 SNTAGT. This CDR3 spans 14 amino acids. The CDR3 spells CASRRDRVTTEAFF. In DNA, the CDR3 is TGTGCCAGCAGAAGGGACCGCGTAACGACCGAAGCTTTCTTT.

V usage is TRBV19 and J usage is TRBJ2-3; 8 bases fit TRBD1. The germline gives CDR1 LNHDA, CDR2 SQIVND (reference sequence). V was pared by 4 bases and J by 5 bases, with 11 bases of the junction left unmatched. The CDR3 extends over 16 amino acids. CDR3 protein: CASSTAPQGGLDTQYF. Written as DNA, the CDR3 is TGTGCCAGTAGTACAGCCCCACAGGGGGGCCTAGATACGCAGTATTTT. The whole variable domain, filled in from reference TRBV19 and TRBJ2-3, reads DGGITQSPKYLFRKEGQNVTLSCEQNLNHDAMYWYRQDPGQGLRLIYYSQIVNDFQKGDIAEGYSVSREKKESFPLTVTSAQKNPTAFYLCASSTAPQGGLDTQYFGPGTRLTVL.

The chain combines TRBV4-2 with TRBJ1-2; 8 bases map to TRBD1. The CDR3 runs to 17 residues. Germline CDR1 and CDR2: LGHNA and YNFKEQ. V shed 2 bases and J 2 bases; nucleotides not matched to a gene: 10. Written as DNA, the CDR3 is TGTGCCAGCAGCCAAACCGTGACAGGGGCGGAAAACTATGGCTACACCTTC. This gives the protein CASSQTVTGAENYGYTF.

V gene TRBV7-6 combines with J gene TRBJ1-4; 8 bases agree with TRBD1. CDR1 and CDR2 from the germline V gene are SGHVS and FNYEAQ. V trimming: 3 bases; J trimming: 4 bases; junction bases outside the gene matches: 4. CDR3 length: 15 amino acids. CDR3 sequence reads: CASSFGQGINEKLFF. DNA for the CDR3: TGTGCCAGCAGCTTCGGACAGGGTATTAATGAAAAACTGTTTTTT.

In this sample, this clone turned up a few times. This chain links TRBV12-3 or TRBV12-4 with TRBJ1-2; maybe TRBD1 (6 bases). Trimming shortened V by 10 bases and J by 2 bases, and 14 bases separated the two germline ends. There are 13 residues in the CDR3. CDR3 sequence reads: CATRIQGNYGYTF. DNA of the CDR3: TGTGCCACCAGAATACAGGGAAACTATGGCTACACCTTC.

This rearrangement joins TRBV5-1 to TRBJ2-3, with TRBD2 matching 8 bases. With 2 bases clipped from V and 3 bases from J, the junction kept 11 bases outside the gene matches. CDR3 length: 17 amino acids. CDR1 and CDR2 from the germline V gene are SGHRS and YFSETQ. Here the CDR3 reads CASSFGSAGRGTDTQYF. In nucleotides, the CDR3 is TGCGCCAGCAGCTTCGGGAGTGCCGGGAGGGGTACAGATACGCAGTATTTT.

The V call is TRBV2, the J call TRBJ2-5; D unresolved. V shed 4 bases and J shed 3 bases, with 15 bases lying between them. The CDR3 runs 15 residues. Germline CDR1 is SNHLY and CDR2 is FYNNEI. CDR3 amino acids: CASSVAGTTKETQYF. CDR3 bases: TGTGCCAGCAGTGTCGCAGGTACGACGAAAGAGACCCAGTACTTC.

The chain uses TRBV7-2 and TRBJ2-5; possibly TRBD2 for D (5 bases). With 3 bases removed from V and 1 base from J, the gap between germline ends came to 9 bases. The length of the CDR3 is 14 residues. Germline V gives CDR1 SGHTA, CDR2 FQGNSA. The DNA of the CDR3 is TGTGCCAGCAGCTTTGGACTCCCCCAAGAGACCCAGTACTTC. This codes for CASSFGLPQETQYF. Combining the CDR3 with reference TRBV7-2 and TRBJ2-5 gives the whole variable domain GAGVSQSPSNKVTEKGKDVELRCDPISGHTALYWYRQSLGQGLEFLIYFQGNSAPDKSGLPSDRFSAERTGGSVSTLTIQRTQQEDSAVYLCASSFGLPQETQYFGPGTRLLVL.

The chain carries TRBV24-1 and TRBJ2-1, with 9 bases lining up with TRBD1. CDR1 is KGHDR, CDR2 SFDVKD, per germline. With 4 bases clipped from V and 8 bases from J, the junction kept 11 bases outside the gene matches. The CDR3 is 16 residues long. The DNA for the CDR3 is TGTGCCACCAGTGACTTCCGGGACAGGGTGGGTCATGAGCAGTTCTTC. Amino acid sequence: CATSDFRDRVGHEQFF.

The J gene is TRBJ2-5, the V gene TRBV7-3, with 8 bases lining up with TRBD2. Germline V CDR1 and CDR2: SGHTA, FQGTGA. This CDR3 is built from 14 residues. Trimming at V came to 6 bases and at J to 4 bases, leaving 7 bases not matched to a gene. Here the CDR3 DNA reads TGTGCCAGCAGTCGAGGGGCGGGAGGAGAGACCCAGTACTTC. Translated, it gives CASSRGAGGETQYF. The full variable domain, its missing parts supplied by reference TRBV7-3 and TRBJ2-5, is GAGVSQTPSNKVTEKGKYVELRCDPISGHTALYWYRQSLGQGPEFLIYFQGTGAADDSGLPNDRFFAVRPEGSVSTLKIQRTERGDSAVYLCASSRGAGGETQYFGPGTRLLVL.

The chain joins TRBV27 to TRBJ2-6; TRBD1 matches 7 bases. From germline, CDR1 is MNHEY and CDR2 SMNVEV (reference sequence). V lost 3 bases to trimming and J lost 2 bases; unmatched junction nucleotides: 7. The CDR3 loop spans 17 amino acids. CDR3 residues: CASSFLLGGPGANVLTF. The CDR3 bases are TGTGCCAGCAGTTTTTTACTAGGGGGCCCTGGGGCCAACGTCCTGACTTTC.

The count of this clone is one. CDR3 loop: CASSVRQGNYEQYF. CDR3 DNA sequence: TGTGCCAGCAGCGTACGACAGGGCAACTACGAGCAGTACTTC. The V gene is TRBV9, the J gene TRBJ2-7, with 7 bases that match TRBD1. Germline-derived CDR1 and CDR2 are SGDLS and YYNGEE. The CDR3 extends over 14 amino acids. The J segment lost 3 bases and the V segment lost 1 base, leaving 4 bases of the junction unmatched.

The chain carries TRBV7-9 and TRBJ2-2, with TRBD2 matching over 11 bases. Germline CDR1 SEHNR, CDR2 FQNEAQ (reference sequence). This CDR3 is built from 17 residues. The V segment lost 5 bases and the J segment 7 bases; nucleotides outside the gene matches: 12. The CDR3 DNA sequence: TGTGCCAGCAGCCTCCCTCCTCTGGGACTAGCGGACGGGGAGCTGTTTTTT. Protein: CASSLPPLGLADGELFF. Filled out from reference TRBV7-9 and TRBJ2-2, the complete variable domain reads DTGVSQNPRHKITKRGQNVTFRCDPISEHNRLYWYRQTLGQGPEFLTYFQNEAQLEKSRLLSDRFSAERPKGSFSTLEIQRTEQGDSAMYLCASSLPPLGLADGELFFGEGSRLTVL.

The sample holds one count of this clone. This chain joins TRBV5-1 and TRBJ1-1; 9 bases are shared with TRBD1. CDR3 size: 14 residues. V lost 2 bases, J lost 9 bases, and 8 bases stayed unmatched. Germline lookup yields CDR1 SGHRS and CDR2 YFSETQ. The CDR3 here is CASSLSGTGTKAFF. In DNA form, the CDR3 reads TGCGCCAGCAGCTTATCCGGGACAGGGACTAAAGCTTTCTTT.

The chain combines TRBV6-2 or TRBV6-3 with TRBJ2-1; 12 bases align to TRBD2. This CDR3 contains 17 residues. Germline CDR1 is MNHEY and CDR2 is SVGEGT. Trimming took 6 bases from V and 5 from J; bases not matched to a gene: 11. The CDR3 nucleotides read TGTGCCAGCAGCCCCTTCGGGCTAGCGGGAGGGGACAATGAGCAGTTCTTC. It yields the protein CASSPFGLAGGDNEQFF.

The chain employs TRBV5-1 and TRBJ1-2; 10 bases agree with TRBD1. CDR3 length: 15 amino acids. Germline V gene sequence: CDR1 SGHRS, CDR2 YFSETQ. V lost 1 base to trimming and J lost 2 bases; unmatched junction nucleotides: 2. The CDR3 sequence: CASSLSTGGNYGYTF. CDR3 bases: TGCGCCAGCAGCTTGTCGACAGGGGGCAACTATGGCTACACCTTC.

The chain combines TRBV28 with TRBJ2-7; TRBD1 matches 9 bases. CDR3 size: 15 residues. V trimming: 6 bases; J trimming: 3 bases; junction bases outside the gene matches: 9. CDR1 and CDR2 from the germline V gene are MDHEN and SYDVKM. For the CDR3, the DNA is TGTGCCAGCAGACAACCGACGGGACAGGGCTACGAGCAGTACTTC. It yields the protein CASRQPTGQGYEQYF.

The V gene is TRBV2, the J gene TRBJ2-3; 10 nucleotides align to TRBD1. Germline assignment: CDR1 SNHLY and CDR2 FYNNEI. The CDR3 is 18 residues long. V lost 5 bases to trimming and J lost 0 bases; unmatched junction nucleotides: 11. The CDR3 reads CASSLTGGHSGSTDTQYF. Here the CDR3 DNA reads TGTGCCAGCAGTTTGACAGGGGGCCATAGCGGGAGCACAGATACGCAGTATTTT.